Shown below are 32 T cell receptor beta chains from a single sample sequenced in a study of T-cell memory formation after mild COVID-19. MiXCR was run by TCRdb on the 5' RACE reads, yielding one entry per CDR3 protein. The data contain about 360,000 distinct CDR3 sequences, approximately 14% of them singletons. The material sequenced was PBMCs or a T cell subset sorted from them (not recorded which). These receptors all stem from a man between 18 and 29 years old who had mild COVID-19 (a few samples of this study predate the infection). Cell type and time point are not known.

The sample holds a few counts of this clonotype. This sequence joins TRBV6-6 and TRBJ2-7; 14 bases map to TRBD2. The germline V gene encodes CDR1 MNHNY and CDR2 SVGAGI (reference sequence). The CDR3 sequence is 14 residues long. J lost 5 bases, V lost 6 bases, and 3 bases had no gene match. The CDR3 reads CASSGTSGGHEQYF. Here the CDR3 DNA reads TGTGCCAGCAGCGGGACTAGCGGGGGCCACGAGCAGTACTTC.

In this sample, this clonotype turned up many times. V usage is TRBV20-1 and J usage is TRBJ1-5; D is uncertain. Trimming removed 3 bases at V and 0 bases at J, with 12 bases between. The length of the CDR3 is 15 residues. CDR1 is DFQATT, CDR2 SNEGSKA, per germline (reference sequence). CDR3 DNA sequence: TGCAGTGCTAGGAACGGGTGGTATAGCAATCAGCCCCAGCATTTT. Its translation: CSARNGWYSNQPQHF.

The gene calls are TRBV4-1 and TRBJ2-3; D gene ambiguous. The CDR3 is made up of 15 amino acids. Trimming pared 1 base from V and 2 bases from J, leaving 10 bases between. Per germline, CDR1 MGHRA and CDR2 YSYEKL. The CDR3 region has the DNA TGCGCCAGCAGCCAAGTTTGGGTCCACACAGATACGCAGTATTTT. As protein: CASSQVWVHTDTQYF.

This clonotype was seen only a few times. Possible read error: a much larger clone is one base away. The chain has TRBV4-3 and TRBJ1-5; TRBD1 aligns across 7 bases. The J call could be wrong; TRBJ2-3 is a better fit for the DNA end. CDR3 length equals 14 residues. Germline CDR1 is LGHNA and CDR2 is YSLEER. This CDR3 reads CASSYRQGGQPQYF. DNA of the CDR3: TGCGCCAGCAGCTACCGACAGGGTGGTCAGCCCCAGTATTTT.

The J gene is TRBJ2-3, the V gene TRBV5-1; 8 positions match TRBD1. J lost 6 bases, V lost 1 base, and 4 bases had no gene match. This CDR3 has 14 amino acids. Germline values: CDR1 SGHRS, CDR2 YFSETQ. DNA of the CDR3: TGCGCCAGCAGCTTGCGACAGGGGTACGATACGCAGTATTTT. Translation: CASSLRQGYDTQYF.

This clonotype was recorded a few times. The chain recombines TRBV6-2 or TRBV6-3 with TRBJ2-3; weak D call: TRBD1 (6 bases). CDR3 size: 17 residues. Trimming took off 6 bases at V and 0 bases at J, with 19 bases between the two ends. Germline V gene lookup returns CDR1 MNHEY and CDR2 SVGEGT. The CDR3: CASRLRTVRASTDTQYF. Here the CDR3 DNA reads TGTGCCAGCAGACTCCGGACAGTTCGAGCTAGCACAGATACGCAGTATTTT.

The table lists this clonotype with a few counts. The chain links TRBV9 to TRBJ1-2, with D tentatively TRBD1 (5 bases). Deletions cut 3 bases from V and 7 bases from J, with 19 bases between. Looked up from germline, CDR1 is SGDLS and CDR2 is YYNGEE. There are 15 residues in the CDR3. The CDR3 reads CASSARDRNSVGYTF. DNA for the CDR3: TGTGCCAGCAGCGCCCGGGACCGAAACTCGGTTGGCTACACCTTC. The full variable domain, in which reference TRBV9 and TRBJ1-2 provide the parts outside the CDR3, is DSGVTQTPKHLITATGQRVTLRCSPRSGDLSVYWYQQSLDQGLQFLIQYYNGEERAKGNILERFSAQQFPDLHSELNLSSLELGDSALYFCASSARDRNSVGYTFGSGTRLTVV.

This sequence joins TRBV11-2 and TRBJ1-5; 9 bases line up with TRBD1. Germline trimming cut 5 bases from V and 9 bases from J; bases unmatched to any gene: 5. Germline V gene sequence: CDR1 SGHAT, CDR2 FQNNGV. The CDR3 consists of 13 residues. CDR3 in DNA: TGTGCCAGCAGCAGGGACAGGGATCGGCCCCAGCATTTT. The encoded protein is CASSRDRDRPQHF.

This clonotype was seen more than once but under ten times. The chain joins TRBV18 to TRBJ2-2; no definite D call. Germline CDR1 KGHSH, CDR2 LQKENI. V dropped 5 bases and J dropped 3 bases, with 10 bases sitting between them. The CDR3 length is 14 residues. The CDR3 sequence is CASSFPTDTGELFF. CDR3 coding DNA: TGTGCCAGCTCATTTCCCACAGACACCGGGGAGCTGTTTTTT.

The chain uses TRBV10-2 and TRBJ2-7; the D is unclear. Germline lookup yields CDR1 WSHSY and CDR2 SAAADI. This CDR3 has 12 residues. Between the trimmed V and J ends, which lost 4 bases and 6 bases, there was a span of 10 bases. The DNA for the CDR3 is TGCGCCAGCAGTGTCTTAGGCTCCGAGCAGTACTTC. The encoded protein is CASSVLGSEQYF.

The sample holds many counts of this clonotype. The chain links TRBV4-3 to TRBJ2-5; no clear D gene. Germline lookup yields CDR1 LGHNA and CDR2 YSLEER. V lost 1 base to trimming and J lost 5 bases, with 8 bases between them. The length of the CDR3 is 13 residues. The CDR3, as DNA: TGCGCCAGCAGCCAAGGTGCTTCGGAGACCCAGTACTTC. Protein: CASSQGASETQYF.

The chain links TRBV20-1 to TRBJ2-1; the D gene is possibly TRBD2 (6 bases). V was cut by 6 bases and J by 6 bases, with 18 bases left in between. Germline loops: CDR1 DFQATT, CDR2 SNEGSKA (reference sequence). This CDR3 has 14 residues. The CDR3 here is CSAGGAGISNEQFF. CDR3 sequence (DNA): TGCAGTGCGGGCGGGGCAGGGATCAGCAATGAGCAGTTCTTC.

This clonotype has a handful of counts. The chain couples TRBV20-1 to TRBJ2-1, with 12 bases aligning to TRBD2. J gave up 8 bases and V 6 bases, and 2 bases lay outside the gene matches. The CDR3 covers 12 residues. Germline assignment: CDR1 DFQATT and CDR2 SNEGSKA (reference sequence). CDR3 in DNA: TGCAGTGCCCTAGCGGGAGGGGATGAGCAGTTCTTC. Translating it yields CSALAGGDEQFF.

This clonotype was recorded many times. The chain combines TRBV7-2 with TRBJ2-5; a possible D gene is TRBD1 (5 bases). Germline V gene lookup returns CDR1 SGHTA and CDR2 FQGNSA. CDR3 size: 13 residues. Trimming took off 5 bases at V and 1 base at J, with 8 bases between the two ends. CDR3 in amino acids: CASSVGLQETQYF. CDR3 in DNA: TGTGCCAGCAGCGTGGGGCTCCAAGAGACCCAGTACTTC.

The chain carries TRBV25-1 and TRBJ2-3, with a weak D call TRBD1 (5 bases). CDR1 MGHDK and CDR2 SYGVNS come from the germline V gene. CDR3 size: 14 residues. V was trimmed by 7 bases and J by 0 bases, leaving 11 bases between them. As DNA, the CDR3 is TGTGCCAGCACCAGGGATTCTAGCACAGATACGCAGTATTTT. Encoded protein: CASTRDSSTDTQYF.

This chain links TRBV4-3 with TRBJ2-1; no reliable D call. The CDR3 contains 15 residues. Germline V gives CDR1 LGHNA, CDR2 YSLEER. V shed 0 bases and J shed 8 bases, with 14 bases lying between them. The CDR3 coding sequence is TGCGCCAGCAGCCAAGATGTCGGGCTATTCGATGAGCAGTTCTTC. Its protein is CASSQDVGLFDEQFF.

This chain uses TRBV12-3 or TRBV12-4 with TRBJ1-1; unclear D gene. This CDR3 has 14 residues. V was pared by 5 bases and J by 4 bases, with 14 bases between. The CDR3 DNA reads TGTGCCAGCAGTCCCCGGGAGTCGGGCACTGAAGCTTTCTTT. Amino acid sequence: CASSPRESGTEAFF.

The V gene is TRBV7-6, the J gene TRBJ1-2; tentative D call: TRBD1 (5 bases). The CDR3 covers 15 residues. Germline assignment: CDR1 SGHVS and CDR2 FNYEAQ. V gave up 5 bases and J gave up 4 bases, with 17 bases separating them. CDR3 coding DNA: TGTGCCAGCAGCCGGTCGGGACTGATTCCCTATGGCTACACCTTC. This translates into CASSRSGLIPYGYTF.

As DNA, the CDR3 is TGTGCCAGCACAGACCGGGGGTTACCAAACTTCCTTGACTACACCTTC. Residues: CASTDRGLPNFLDYTF. The chain recombines TRBV12-3 or TRBV12-4 with TRBJ1-2; maybe TRBD1 (5 bases). Trimming stripped 7 bases from V and 10 bases from J, with 28 bases between. The CDR3 runs 16 residues.

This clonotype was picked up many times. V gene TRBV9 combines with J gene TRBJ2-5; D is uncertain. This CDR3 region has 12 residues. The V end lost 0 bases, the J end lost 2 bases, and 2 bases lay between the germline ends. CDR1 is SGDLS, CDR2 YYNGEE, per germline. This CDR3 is CASSVGQETQYF. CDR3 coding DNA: TGTGCCAGCAGCGTAGGGCAAGAGACCCAGTACTTC.

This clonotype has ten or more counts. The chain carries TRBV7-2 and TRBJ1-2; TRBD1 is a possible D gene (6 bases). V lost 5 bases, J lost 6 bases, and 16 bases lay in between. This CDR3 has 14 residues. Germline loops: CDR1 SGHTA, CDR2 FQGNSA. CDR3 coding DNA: TGTGCCAGCAGCGCGCAAGGACAGCCCCATGGCTACACCTTC. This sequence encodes CASSAQGQPHGYTF.

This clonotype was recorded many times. CDR3 in DNA: TGCGCCAGCAGCAGGGACAGGGGAGCAACCTACGAGCAGTACTTC. Translating it yields CASSRDRGATYEQYF. The chain carries TRBV5-1 and TRBJ2-7, with TRBD1 matching 10 bases. V shed 4 bases, J shed 2 bases, and the junction held 6 bases outside the gene matches. The V gene's germline CDR1 is SGHRS and CDR2 YFSETQ. This CDR3 contains 15 residues.

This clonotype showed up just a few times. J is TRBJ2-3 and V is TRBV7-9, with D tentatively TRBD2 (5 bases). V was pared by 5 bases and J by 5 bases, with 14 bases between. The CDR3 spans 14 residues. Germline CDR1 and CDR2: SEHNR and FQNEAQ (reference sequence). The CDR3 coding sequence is TGTGCCAGCAGCGATAGCGCCAGTGGAGATACGCAGTATTTT. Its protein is CASSDSASGDTQYF. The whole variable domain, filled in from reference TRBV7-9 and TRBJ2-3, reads DTGVSQNPRHKITKRGQNVTFRCDPISEHNRLYWYRQTLGQGPEFLTYFQNEAQLEKSRLLSDRFSAERPKGSFSTLEIQRTEQGDSAMYLCASSDSASGDTQYFGPGTRLTVL.

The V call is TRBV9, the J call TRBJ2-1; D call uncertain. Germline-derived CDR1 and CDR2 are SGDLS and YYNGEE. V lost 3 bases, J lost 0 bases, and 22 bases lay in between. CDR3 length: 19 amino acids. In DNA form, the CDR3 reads TGTGCCAGCAGCGCCCGGGCCAAACGGCTGTCTGTCTCCTACAATGAGCAGTTCTTC. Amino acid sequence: CASSARAKRLSVSYNEQFF.

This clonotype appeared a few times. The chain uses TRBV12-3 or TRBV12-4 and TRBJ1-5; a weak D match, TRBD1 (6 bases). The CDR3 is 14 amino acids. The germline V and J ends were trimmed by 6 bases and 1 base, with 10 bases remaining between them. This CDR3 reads CASRRTASNQPQHF. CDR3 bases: TGTGCCAGCAGACGGACAGCAAGCAATCAGCCCCAGCATTTT.

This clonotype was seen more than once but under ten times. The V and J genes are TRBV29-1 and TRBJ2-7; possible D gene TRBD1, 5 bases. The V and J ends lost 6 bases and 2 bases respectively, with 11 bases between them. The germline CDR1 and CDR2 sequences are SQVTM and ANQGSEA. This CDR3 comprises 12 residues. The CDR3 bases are TGCAGCGTCGCCGACAGAGCCTACGAGCAGTACGTC. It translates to CSVADRAYEQYV.

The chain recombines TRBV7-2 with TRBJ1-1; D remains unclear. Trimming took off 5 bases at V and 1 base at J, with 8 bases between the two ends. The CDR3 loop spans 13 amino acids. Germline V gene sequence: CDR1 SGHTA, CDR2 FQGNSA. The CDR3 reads CASSPDANTEAFF. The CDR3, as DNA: TGTGCCAGCAGCCCCGACGCGAACACTGAAGCTTTCTTT.

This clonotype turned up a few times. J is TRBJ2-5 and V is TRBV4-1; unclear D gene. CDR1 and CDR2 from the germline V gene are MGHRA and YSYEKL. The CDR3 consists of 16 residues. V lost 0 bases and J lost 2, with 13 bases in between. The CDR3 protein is CASSQDPPPGQETQYF. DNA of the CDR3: TGCGCCAGCAGCCAAGATCCCCCCCCAGGTCAAGAGACCCAGTACTTC.

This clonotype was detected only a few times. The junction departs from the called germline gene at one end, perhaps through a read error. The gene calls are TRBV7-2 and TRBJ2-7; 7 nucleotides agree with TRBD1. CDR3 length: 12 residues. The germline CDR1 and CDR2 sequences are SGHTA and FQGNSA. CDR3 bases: TGTGCCAGCAGCCCGAGACAGGGTGCCCCATTCTTC. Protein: CASSPRQGAPFF.

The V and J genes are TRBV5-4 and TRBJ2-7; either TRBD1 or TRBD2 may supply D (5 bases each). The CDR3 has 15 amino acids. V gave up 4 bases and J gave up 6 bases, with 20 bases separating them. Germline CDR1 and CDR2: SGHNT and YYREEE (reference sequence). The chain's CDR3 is CASSLGGGGATEQYV. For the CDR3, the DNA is TGTGCCAGCAGCCTTGGGGGTGGGGGAGCCACCGAGCAGTACGTC.

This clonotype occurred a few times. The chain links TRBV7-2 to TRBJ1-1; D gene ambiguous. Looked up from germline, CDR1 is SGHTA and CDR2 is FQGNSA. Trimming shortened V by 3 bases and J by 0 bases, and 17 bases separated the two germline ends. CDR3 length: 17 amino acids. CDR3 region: CASSFPVSTRMNTEAFF. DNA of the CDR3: TGTGCCAGCAGCTTCCCGGTCTCAACCAGGATGAACACTGAAGCTTTCTTT. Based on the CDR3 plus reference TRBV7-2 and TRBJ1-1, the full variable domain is GAGVSQSPSNKVTEKGKDVELRCDPISGHTALYWYRQSLGQGLEFLIYFQGNSAPDKSGLPSDRFSAERTGGSVSTLTIQRTQQEDSAVYLCASSFPVSTRMNTEAFFGQGTRLTVV.

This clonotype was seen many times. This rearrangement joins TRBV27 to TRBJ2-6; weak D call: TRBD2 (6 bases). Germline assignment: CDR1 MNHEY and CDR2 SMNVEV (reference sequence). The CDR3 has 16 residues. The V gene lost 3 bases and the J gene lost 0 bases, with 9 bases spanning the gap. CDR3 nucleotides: TGTGCCAGCAGTTTGGGACTGTACTCTGGGGCCAACGTCCTGACTTTC. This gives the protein CASSLGLYSGANVLTF.